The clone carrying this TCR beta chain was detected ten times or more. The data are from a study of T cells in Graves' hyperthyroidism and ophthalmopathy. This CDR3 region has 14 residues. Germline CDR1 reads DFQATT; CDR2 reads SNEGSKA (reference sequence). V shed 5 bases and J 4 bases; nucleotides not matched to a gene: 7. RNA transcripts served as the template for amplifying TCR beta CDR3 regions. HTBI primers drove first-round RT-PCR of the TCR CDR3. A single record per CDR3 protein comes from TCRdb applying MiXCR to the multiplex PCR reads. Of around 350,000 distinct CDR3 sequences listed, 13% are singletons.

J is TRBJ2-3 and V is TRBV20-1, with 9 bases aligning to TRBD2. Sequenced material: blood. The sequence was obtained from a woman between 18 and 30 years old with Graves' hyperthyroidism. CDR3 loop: CSASISGRADTQYF. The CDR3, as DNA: TGCAGTGCTTCGATTAGCGGGAGAGCAGATACGCAGTATTTT.